This T cell receptor beta chain stems from a study of blood T cell repertoires in COVID-19. CDR3 length: 14 residues. Germline-derived CDR1 and CDR2 are LNHDA and SQIVND (reference sequence). J lost 4 bases, V lost 9 bases, and 9 bases had no gene match. Clones were read by immunoSEQ multiplex PCR, and TCRdb kept only the in-frame ones, dropping some. The profile covers 250,000 or so clones, with 70% to 90% appearing a single time and over 5.5% taken by the ten largest. The clonotype originates from a woman aged 55-70 years with active or convalescent COVID-19. This rearrangement joins TRBV19 to TRBJ2-1; 7 bases agree with TRBD2. Sequenced: peripheral blood. DNA for the CDR3: TGTGCCAGCGAACGGGATAGCGGGTACAATGAGCAGTTCTTC. Translating it yields CASERDSGYNEQFF.